The 11 T cell receptor beta chains in this list originate from one sample, sequenced in a study of blood T cell repertoires in COVID-19. TCRdb keeps only in-frame clones here, not all; method: immunoSEQ multiplex PCR. The sample lists roughly 210,000 clones, 80% to 85% seen once, with roughly a tenth in the top ten. The source material was peripheral blood. These receptors originate from an elderly woman with COVID-19, enrolled during active disease.

This chain uses TRBV28 with TRBJ1-2; possibly TRBD1 for D (6 bases). CDR1 is MDHEN and CDR2 is SYDVKM in the germline V gene. This CDR3 region has 12 residues. Trimming took off 4 bases at V and 8 bases at J, with 11 bases between the two ends. CDR3 sequence reads: CASSSGAVGYTF. In nucleotides, the CDR3 is TGTGCCAGCAGTTCAGGGGCGGTCGGCTACACCTTC.

The rearrangement joins TRBV7-2 to TRBJ1-1; tentatively, D is TRBD1 (5 bases). V was shortened by 6 bases and J by 1 base, with 9 bases between the two germline ends. Germline V gene lookup returns CDR1 SGHTA and CDR2 FQGNSA. The CDR3 runs to 13 residues. Written as DNA, the CDR3 is TGTGCCAGCAGTCAACAGGAGAACACTGAAGCTTTCTTT. It translates to CASSQQENTEAFF. Full variable domain (missing parts from reference TRBV7-2 and TRBJ1-1): GAGVSQSPSNKVTEKGKDVELRCDPISGHTALYWYRQSLGQGLEFLIYFQGNSAPDKSGLPSDRFSAERTGGSVSTLTIQRTQQEDSAVYLCASSQQENTEAFFGQGTRLTVV.

Regarding this clone: Its ends do not fully match the called genes, so a read error is possible. The chain is built from TRBV3-1 (or the pseudogene TRBV3-2) and TRBJ1-2; D unclear. There are 10 residues in the CDR3. The germline V gene encodes CDR1 LGHDT and CDR2 YNNKEL (reference sequence). The CDR3 loop reads CASSPYSLTF. The CDR3 region has the DNA TGTGCCAGCAGCCCGTATTCACTAACTTTC.

The J gene is TRBJ2-2, the V gene TRBV6-1; no definite D call. The CDR3 runs to 14 residues. Trimming cost V 2 bases and J 4 bases, with 8 bases left between them. Germline CDR1 reads MNHNS; CDR2 reads SASEGT. This chain's CDR3 is CASSERGRTGELFF. The CDR3, as DNA: TGTGCCAGCAGTGAACGTGGCCGCACCGGGGAGCTGTTTTTT.

V is TRBV6-1 and J is TRBJ1-1, with unresolved D. Looked up from germline, CDR1 is MNHNS and CDR2 is SASEGT. V lost 2 bases and J lost 0, with 7 bases in between. This CDR3 spans 14 amino acids. In DNA form, the CDR3 reads TGTGCCAGCAGTGAATGGCAGATGAACACTGAAGCTTTCTTT. Its protein is CASSEWQMNTEAFF.

The CDR3 loop reads CASSVNRGGYTF. In DNA form, the CDR3 reads TGTGCCAGCAGCGTGAACAGGGGTGGCTACACCTTC. The rearrangement links TRBV2 to TRBJ1-2; 7 positions agree with TRBD1. Germline-derived CDR1 and CDR2 are SNHLY and FYNNEI. The CDR3 loop spans 12 amino acids. Trimming removed 6 bases from V and 7 bases from J; junction bases left unmatched: 5.

J is TRBJ2-1 and V is TRBV19, with D uncertain. The CDR3 is 16 residues long. V was cut by 2 bases and J by 0 bases, with 11 bases left in between. The germline CDR1 and CDR2 sequences are LNHDA and SQIVND (reference sequence). CDR3 nucleotides: TGTGCCAGTAGTATACGACTTGGCAGCTCCTACAATGAGCAGTTCTTC. Translation: CASSIRLGSSYNEQFF. The whole variable domain, filled in from reference TRBV19 and TRBJ2-1, reads DGGITQSPKYLFRKEGQNVTLSCEQNLNHDAMYWYRQDPGQGLRLIYYSQIVNDFQKGDIAEGYSVSREKKESFPLTVTSAQKNPTAFYLCASSIRLGSSYNEQFFGPGTRLTVL.

The count of this clone is one. The rearrangement uses TRBV18 and TRBJ2-1, with 7 bases identical to TRBD1. The CDR3 has 15 amino acids. The trim removed 3 bases at V and 4 bases at J, leaving 6 bases unmatched. The germline gives CDR1 KGHSH, CDR2 LQKENI. The chain's CDR3 is CASSPRDRTYNEQFF. CDR3 bases: TGTGCCAGCTCACCCCGGGACAGAACTTACAATGAGCAGTTCTTC.

The chain links TRBV7-9 to TRBJ1-5, with D perhaps matching TRBD1 (6 bases). The CDR3 loop spans 14 amino acids. From germline, CDR1 is SEHNR and CDR2 FQNEAQ (reference sequence). Trimming removed 5 bases at V and 10 bases at J, with 18 bases between. This CDR3 reads CASSPSGQPSPQHF. The CDR3 DNA follows: TGTGCCAGCAGCCCTAGTGGACAGCCCTCACCCCAGCATTTT.

The J gene is TRBJ1-1, the V gene TRBV6-5; 7 nucleotides align to TRBD1. The germline V gene encodes CDR1 MNHEY and CDR2 SVGAGI. Germline trimming cut 6 bases from V and 9 bases from J; bases unmatched to any gene: 13. The CDR3 runs 14 residues. CDR3 nucleotide sequence: TGTGCCAGCAGCAAACGTATGGACAGGTGGAAAGCTTTCTTT. The encoded protein is CASSKRMDRWKAFF.

The chain is built from TRBV25-1 and TRBJ2-7; TRBD1 aligns across 10 bases. The V segment lost 6 bases and the J segment 2 bases; nucleotides outside the gene matches: 1. The CDR3 contains 13 residues. Germline V gene sequence: CDR1 MGHDK, CDR2 SYGVNS. The DNA of the CDR3 is TGTGCCAGCAGAGGACAGGGGGCCTACGAGCAGTACGTC. It translates to CASRGQGAYEQYV.